This T cell receptor (beta chain) was observed in a study of T cell responses to AZD1222 COVID-19 vaccine. Study-level findings and limits: With dominance at 160-218 and 743-854, vaccine-associated CD4 TCRs spanned spike. Repertoire samples came only from after the peak T cell response.

Trimming removed 0 bases at V and 0 bases at J, with 21 bases between. There are 20 residues in the CDR3. Germline V gene lookup returns CDR1 GTSNPN and CDR2 SVGIG (reference sequence). Points on this clone: Its target is not known.

Assay: immunoSEQ multiplex PCR; the TCRdb copy retains only in-frame clones and omits some. The data show 70,000 to 90,000 clones, 86% seen once. The sequence derives from an adult in good health. The sequences come from peripheral blood, collected on day 0 of AZD1222 vaccination. The V gene is TRBV30, the J gene TRBJ2-6; possible D gene TRBD2, 5 bases. CDR3: CAWSVRGVGSPSSGANVLTF. In nucleotides, the CDR3 is TGTGCCTGGAGTGTACGGGGAGTGGGCAGTCCCAGCTCTGGGGCCAACGTCCTGACTTTC. The full variable domain, with the rest looked up from reference TRBV30 and TRBJ2-6, is SQTIHQWPATLVQPVGSPLSLECTVEGTSNPNLYWYRQAAGRGLQLLFYSVGIGQISSEVPQNLSASRPQDRQFILSSKKLLLSDSGFYLCAWSVRGVGSPSSGANVLTFGAGSRLTVL.